These 2 T cell receptor beta chains came from one sample sequenced in a study of response to subunit inactivated influenza vaccine. MiXCR, run by TCRdb on the RT-PCR reads, gives a single entry per CDR3 protein. This table has roughly 700,000 distinct CDR3 sequences, 14% appearing once. The source was PBMCs from blood, collected around 14 days before vaccination. Receptor source: a man over 45 who received an inactivated influenza vaccine.

The chain links TRBV4-2 to TRBJ2-7; 12 nucleotides align to TRBD1. Germline V gives CDR1 LGHNA, CDR2 YNFKEQ. With 4 bases clipped from V and 1 base from J, the junction kept 5 bases outside the gene matches. The CDR3 covers 16 residues. CDR3 DNA sequence: TGTGCCAGCAGCCGGGGGACAGGGGGCGAATCCTACGAGCAGTACTTC. This codes for CASSRGTGGESYEQYF.

The CDR3 DNA follows: TGTGCCATCAGGAGGGCAGGGGGAATCCAAGAGACCCAGTACTTC. This codes for CAIRRAGGIQETQYF. V is TRBV10-3 and J is TRBJ2-5; the match to TRBD1 covers 7 bases. The CDR3 runs to 15 residues. With V trimmed by 6 bases and J by 1 base, 8 bases remained unmatched. In germline, CDR1 is ENHRY, CDR2 SYGVKD.